This is a list of T cell receptor beta chains from one sample in a study of T cell repertoires in cytomegalovirus infection. One entry per CDR3 protein, called by TCRdb with MiXCR from the reads. The repertoire holds 230,000 or so distinct CDR3 sequences, with about 18% as singletons. The sample was CD8+ T cells from PBMCs. These receptors all stem from a human donor in good health (CMV status not recorded). Some clones in this sample may be carry-over from other donors' samples. Each CDR3 is given with its conserved first and last residue. Fields, in order: CDR3 length, J gene, V gene, D gene, clone size, CDR3 protein, CDR3 DNA. D genes are given only for firm matches. Clone size, where shown, is once, few, many, or a class for clones that have expanded.

>14|TRBJ2-7|TRBV2|TRBD1|NA
CASSPPGQGDEQYF
TGTGCCAGCAGTCCACCGGGACAGGGAGACGAGCAGTACTTC
>14|TRBJ1-4|TRBV28|NA|few
CASSTRGINEKLFF
TGTGCCAGCAGTACCCGGGGGATTAATGAAAAACTGTTTTTT
>15|TRBJ1-1|TRBV6-5|NA|many
CASSWGAAKNTEAFF
TGTGCCAGCAGTTGGGGGGCAGCGAAGAACACTGAAGCTTTCTTT
>16|TRBJ2-3|TRBV7-9|TRBD1|few
CASSPIEDRATDTQYF
TGTGCCAGCAGCCCCATAGAGGACAGGGCTACAGATACGCAGTATTTT
>16|TRBJ2-5|TRBV12-3/TRBV12-4|TRBD2|many
CASSLGTSGHKETQYF
TGTGCCAGCAGTTTAGGGACTAGCGGTCACAAAGAGACCCAGTACTTC
>14|TRBJ2-7|TRBV7-9|NA|NA
CASSLEYSLYEQYF
TGTGCCAGCAGCTTAGAATATTCTTTATACGAGCAGTACTTC
>13|TRBJ2-5|TRBV7-9|NA|many
CASSSPIGETQYF
TGTGCCAGCAGCTCACCAATTGGAGAGACCCAGTACTTC
>16|TRBJ2-2|TRBV3-1|NA|NA
CASSPLRATNTGELFF
TGTGCCAGCAGCCCACTGAGGGCAACGAACACCGGGGAGCTGTTTTTT
>18|TRBJ1-4|TRBV29-1|TRBD1|once
CSVGFWGQGPSWREKLFF
TGCAGCGTTGGGTTCTGGGGACAGGGGCCCTCTTGGAGGGAAAAACTGTTTTTT
>15|TRBJ2-1|TRBV27|NA|few
CASSLFRGLYNEQFF
TGTGCCAGCAGTTTATTCAGGGGACTCTACAATGAGCAGTTCTTC